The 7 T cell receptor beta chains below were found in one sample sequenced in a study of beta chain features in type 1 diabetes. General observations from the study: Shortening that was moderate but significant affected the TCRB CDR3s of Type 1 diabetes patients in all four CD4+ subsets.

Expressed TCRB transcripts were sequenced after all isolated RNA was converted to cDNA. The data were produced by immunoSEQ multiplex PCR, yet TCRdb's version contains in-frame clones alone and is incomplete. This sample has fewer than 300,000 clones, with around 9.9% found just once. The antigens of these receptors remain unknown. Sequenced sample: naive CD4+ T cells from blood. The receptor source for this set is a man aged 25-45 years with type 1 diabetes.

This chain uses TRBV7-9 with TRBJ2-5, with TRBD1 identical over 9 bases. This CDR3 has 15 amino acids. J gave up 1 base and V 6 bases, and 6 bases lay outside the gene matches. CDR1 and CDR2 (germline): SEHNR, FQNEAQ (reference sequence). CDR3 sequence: CASRPRDRVQETQYF. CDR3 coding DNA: TGTGCCAGCAGGCCCCGGGACAGGGTCCAAGAGACCCAGTACTTC.

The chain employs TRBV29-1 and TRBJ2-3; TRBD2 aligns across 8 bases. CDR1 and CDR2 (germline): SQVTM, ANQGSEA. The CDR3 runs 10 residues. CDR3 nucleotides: TGCACGGGGGGGCCAGATACGCAGTATTTT. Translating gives CTGGPDTQYF.

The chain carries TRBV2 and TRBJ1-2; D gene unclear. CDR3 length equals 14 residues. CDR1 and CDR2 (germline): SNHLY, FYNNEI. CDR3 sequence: CVTNPGSSNYGYTF. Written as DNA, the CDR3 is TGTGTCACCAACCCGGGGTCTTCTAACTATGGCTACACCTTC.

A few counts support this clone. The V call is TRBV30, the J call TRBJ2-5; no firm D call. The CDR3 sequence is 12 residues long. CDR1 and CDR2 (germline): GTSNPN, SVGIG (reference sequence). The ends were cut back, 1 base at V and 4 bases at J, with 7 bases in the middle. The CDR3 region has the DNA TGTGCCTGGAGTGGGGCAAGAGAGACCCAGTACTTC. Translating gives CAWSGARETQYF.

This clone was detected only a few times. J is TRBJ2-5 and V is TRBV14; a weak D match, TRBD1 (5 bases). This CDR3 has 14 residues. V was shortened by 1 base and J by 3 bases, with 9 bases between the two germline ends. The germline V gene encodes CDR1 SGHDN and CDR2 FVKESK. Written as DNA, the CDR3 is TGTGCCAGCAGCCAAGGGGGCGTCGAAGAGACCCAGTACTTC. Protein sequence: CASSQGGVEETQYF.

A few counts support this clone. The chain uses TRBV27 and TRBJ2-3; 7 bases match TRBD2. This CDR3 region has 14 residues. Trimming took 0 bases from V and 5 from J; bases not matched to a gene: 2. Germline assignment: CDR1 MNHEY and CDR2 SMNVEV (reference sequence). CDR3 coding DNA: TGTGCCAGCAGTTTATCGGGGGGGGAAGATACGCAGTATTTT. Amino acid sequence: CASSLSGGEDTQYF.

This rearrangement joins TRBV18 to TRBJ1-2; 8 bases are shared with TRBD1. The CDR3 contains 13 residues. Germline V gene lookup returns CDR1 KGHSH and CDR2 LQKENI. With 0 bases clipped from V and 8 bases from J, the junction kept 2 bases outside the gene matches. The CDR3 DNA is TGTGCCAGCTCACCACCGGACAGGGCGGGCTACACCTTC. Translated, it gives CASSPPDRAGYTF. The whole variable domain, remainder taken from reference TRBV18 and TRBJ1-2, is NAGVMQNPRHLVRRRGQEARLRCSPMKGHSHVYWYRQLPEEGLKFMVYLQKENIIDESGMPKERFSAEFPKEGPSILRIQQVVRGDSAAYFCASSPPDRAGYTFGSGTRLTVV.